The 10 T cell receptor beta chains reported below all come from one sample, sequenced in a study of blood T cell repertoires in COVID-19. Produced via immunoSEQ multiplex PCR; TCRdb's table is partial and in-frame only. Of 35,000 to 45,000 clones in the sample, over 75% were seen once. The material sequenced was peripheral blood. These receptors were collected from a human donor in a cohort sampled during active COVID-19.

The chain carries TRBV25-1 and TRBJ1-3; maybe TRBD1 (5 bases). CDR3 length: 12 amino acids. Germline loops: CDR1 MGHDK, CDR2 SYGVNS. Deletions cut 6 bases from V and 9 bases from J, with 12 bases between. The CDR3 reads CASREGLGTIYF. The CDR3 bases are TGTGCCAGCAGGGAGGGACTTGGCACCATATATTTT. The complete variable domain, with remaining parts taken from reference TRBV25-1 and TRBJ1-3, reads EADIYQTPRYLVIGTGKKITLECSQTMGHDKMYWYQQDPGMELHLIHYSYGVNSTEKGDLSSESTVSRIRTEHFPLTLESARPSHTSQYLCASREGLGTIYFGEGSWLTVV.

V gene TRBV28 combines with J gene TRBJ1-1, with 7 bases lining up with TRBD1. This CDR3 has 15 residues. The germline V gene has CDR1 MDHEN and CDR2 SYDVKM. After removal of 4 bases from V and 0 bases from J, the junction contained 5 bases not matched to a gene. CDR3 amino acids: CASSSPGGLNTEAFF. DNA of the CDR3: TGTGCCAGCAGTTCACCAGGGGGATTGAACACTGAAGCTTTCTTT. Variable domain in full (rest from reference TRBV28 and TRBJ1-1): DVKVTQSSRYLVKRTGEKVFLECVQDMDHENMFWYRQDPGLGLRLIYFSYDVKMKEKGDIPEGYSVSREKKERFSLILESASTNQTSMYLCASSSPGGLNTEAFFGQGTRLTVV.

CDR3 residues: CASSQILAGANFEQYF. CDR3 DNA: TGCGCCAGCAGCCAGATCCTAGCGGGGGCGAACTTCGAGCAGTACTTC. The J gene is TRBJ2-7, the V gene TRBV4-1, with 10 positions matching TRBD2. Germline CDR1 and CDR2: MGHRA and YSYEKL. The CDR3 is 16 residues long. The trim removed 3 bases at V and 6 bases at J, leaving 11 bases unmatched.

The CDR3 loop is CAWSPGGGSPLHF. The CDR3 bases are TGTGCCTGGAGTCCGGGCGGGGGCTCACCCCTCCACTTT. The chain links TRBV30 to TRBJ1-6; the D gene is possibly TRBD1 (6 bases). CDR1 and CDR2 from the germline V gene are GTSNPN and SVGIG (reference sequence). V was clipped by 2 bases and J by 10 bases, with 12 bases between them. CDR3 length: 13 residues.

This clone was detected only once. The V gene is TRBV2, the J gene TRBJ2-5, with a tentative D call TRBD1 (6 bases). V was pared by 5 bases and J by 0 bases, with 13 bases between. The CDR3 consists of 15 residues. Germline values: CDR1 SNHLY, CDR2 FYNNEI. The CDR3 DNA reads as TGTGCCAGCAGTCCGCTGAGGGGGTACCAAGAGACCCAGTACTTC. Translated: CASSPLRGYQETQYF.

In the case of this clone: Germline is not matched at one junction end, which may reflect a read error. V and J are TRBV7-9 and TRBJ1-4; 7 bases are shared with TRBD1. The CDR3 has 12 residues. The germline CDR1 and CDR2 sequences are SEHNR and FQNEAQ (reference sequence). CDR3 sequence: CASSLEVTGMVF. The CDR3 DNA sequence: TGTGCCAGCAGCTTAGAGGTGACAGGGATGGTTTTT.

This clone has only one observation. CDR3 nucleotides: TGTGCCAGCAGCGGGGGGTACTACAATGAGCAGTTCTTC. Translating gives CASSGGYYNEQFF. The rearrangement uses TRBV2 and TRBJ2-1; 7 bases align to TRBD2. This CDR3 contains 13 residues. The V segment lost 6 bases and the J segment 3 bases; nucleotides outside the gene matches: 2. Germline V gives CDR1 SNHLY, CDR2 FYNNEI.

In this sample, this clone turned up a few times. The rearrangement uses TRBV6-5 and TRBJ2-3; no reliable D call. CDR1 and CDR2 from the germline V gene are MNHEY and SVGAGI. The CDR3 spans 13 residues. CDR3 protein: CAVGITSTDTQYF. CDR3 nucleotides: TGTGCGGTGGGCATCACTAGCACAGATACGCAGTATTTT.

The chain combines TRBV7-9 with TRBJ2-3, with 9 bases identical to TRBD1. Germline CDR1 is SEHNR and CDR2 is FQNEAQ (reference sequence). This CDR3 comprises 15 residues. V lost 6 bases and J lost 8; bases outside the gene matches: 12. CDR3 region: CASSRTGEAFGTQYF. The CDR3 DNA reads TGTGCCAGCAGTCGGACAGGGGAGGCCTTCGGTACGCAGTATTTT.

The chain employs TRBV30 and TRBJ1-5; 9 bases align to TRBD1. This CDR3 contains 14 residues. Germline V gene sequence: CDR1 GTSNPN, CDR2 SVGIG (reference sequence). Trimming removed 3 bases from V and 5 bases from J; junction bases left unmatched: 5. In DNA, the CDR3 is TGTGCCTGGAGAGGGACAGGGACCGATCAGCCCCAGCATTTT. Amino acid sequence: CAWRGTGTDQPQHF.